This T cell receptor (beta chain) was identified during a study of T cell responses to AZD1222 COVID-19 vaccine. Analyses pooled second doses at about 4 or about 12 weeks. A remark on this clone: Its antigen remains unknown.

Data came from immunoSEQ multiplex PCR; TCRdb stores just in-frame clones and leaves some out. This table holds about 130,000 clones, roughly 88% found once. Germline V gene sequence: CDR1 SEHNR, CDR2 FQNEAQ (reference sequence). With 2 bases removed from V and 5 bases from J, the gap between germline ends came to 9 bases. This CDR3 contains 13 residues. Points from the study as a whole: Repertoire sampling occurred only after the peak T cell response. In a largely white British group with more females than males, clonal diversity was possibly underestimated. Seropositive AZD1222 recipients at baseline numbered only six or seven.

This specimen was peripheral blood, taken 28 days after the second AZD1222 dose. V and J are TRBV7-9 and TRBJ2-5, with no clear D. This clonotype originated in an adult who received the AZD1222 COVID-19 vaccine. The CDR3 reads CASSLPSRETQYF. CDR3 in DNA: TGTGCCAGCAGCTTACCCAGCCGCGAGACCCAGTACTTC.